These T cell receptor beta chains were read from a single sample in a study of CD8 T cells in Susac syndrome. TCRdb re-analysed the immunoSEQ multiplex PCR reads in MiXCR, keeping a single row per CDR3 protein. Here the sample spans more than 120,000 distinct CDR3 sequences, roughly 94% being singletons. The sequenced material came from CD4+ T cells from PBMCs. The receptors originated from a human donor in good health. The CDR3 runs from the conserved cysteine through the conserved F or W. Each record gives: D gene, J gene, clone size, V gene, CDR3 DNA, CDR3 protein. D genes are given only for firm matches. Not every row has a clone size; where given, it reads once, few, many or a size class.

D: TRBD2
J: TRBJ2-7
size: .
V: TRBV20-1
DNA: TGCAGTGCTAGCCGGCCTAGCGGGACTGACGAGCAGTACTTC
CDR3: CSASRPSGTDEQYF

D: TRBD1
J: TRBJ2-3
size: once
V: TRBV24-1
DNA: TGTGCCACCAGGCCGGAGCAGGGGGCAGGAGGTACGCAGTATTTT
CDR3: CATRPEQGAGGTQYF

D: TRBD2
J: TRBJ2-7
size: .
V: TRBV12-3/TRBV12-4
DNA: TGTGCCAGCAGTTTAGCGTCTAGCGGAAGTACGTCGAACCAGTACTTC
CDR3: CASSLASSGSTSNQYF

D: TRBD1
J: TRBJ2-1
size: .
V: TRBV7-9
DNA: TGTGCCAGCAGCTTAGGACAGGGGGCAAGGGAGCAGTTCTTC
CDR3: CASSLGQGAREQFF

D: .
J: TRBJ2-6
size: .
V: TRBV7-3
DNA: TGTGCCAGCAGCTTAGGGTTGGGCATAACTGGGGCCAACGTCCTGACTTTC
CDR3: CASSLGLGITGANVLTF

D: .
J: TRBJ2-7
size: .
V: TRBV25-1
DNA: TGTGCCAGCAGTCGAGCCTACGAGCAGTACTTC
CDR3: CASSRAYEQYF

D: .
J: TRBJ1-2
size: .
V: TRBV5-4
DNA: TGTGCCAGCAGCTTGTCACAAGAGTGGGGCTACACCTTC
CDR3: CASSLSQEWGYTF

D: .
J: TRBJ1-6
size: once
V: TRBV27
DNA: TGTGCCACCCAGGGTAATGGGTCACCCCTCCACTTT
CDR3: CATQGNGSPLHF

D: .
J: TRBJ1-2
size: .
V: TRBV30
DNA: TGTGCCTGGAGCGCCGACAACTATGGCTACACCTTC
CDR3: CAWSADNYGYTF

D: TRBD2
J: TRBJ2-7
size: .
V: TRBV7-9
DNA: TGTGCCAGCAGCGCCCTTAGCGGGGGAAGCTACGAGCAGTACTTC
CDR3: CASSALSGGSYEQYF

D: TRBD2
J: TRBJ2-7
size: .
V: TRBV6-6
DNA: TGTGCCAGCAGCAATGTCCGGGCGGGAGCCGAGCAGTACTTC
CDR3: CASSNVRAGAEQYF

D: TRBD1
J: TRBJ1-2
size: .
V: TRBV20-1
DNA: TGCAGTGCCGTGGACAGGCCAGGGGCCTATGGCTACACCTTC
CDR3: CSAVDRPGAYGYTF

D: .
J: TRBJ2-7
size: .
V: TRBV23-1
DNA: TGCGCCAGTTCCTACGAGCAGTACTTC
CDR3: CASSYEQYF

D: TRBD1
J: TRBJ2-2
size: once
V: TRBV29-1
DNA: TGCAGCGTTGTCAGGGGGACGAACACCGGGGAGCTGTTTTTT
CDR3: CSVVRGTNTGELFF

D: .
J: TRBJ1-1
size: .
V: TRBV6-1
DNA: TGTGCCGGAGGCAGCTCGAGGGCTGAAGCTTTCTTT
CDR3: CAGGSSRAEAFF

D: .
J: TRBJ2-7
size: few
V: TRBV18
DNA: TGTGCCAGCTCACCTTCCGGCCGATCCTACGAGCAGTACTTC
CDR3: CASSPSGRSYEQYF

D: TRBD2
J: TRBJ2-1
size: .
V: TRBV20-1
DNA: TGCAGTGCTAGAGATAGCGCGGGAGGGGAGGTGGGTGAGCAGTTCTTC
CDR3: CSARDSAGGEVGEQFF

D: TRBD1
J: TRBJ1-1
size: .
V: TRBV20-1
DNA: TGCAGTGCTAACCTCGACAGGGGGGTCACTGAAGCTTTCTTT
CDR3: CSANLDRGVTEAFF

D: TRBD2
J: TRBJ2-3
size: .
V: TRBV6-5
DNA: TGTGCCAGCAGTTACGGGCTAGCGGGAGATGGGACAGATACGCAGTATTTT
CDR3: CASSYGLAGDGTDTQYF

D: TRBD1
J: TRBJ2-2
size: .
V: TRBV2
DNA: TGTGCCAGCAGCCCCAACAGGGGGCGGTACACCGGGGAGCTGTTTTTT
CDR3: CASSPNRGRYTGELFF

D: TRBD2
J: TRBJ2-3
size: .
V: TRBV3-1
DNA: TGTGCCAGCAGCCGATACGGGCTAGCGGGAGTGGCTGGGAGCACAGATACGCAGTATTTT
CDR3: CASSRYGLAGVAGSTDTQYF

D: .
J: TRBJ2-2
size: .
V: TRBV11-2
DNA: TGTGCCAGCACCCCATTCCACGGGGAGCTGTTTTTT
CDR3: CASTPFHGELFF

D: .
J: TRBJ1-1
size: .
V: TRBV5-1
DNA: TGCGCCCCCCGGGACCCGAACACTGAAGCTTTCTTT
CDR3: CAPRDPNTEAFF

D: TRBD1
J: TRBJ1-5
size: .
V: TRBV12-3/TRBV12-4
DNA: TGTGCCAGCAGTTTAAGAGGGGGCCTCGGCAATCAGCCCCAGCATTTT
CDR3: CASSLRGGLGNQPQHF

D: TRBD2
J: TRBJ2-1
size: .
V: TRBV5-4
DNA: TGTGCCAGCAGCTCTGGGAGTCGGGGGGGGGCTAGCGGGAGCGCGTTTATGGGTGAGCAGTTCTTC
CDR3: CASSSGSRGGASGSAFMGEQFF

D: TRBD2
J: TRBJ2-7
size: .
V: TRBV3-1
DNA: TGTGCCAGCAGCCAATCTCGGATCGCGGGAGCTCCACACCTTTCCTACGAGCAGTACTTC
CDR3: CASSQSRIAGAPHLSYEQYF

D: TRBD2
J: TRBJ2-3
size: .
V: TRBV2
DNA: TGTGCCAGTCGACTAGCGGCTAGCACAGATACGCAGTATTTT
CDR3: CASRLAASTDTQYF

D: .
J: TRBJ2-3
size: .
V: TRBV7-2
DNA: TGTGCCAGCAGCTTAGACAGGAGCAGAGATACGCAGTATTTT
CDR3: CASSLDRSRDTQYF

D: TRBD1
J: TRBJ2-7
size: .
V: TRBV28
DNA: TGTGCCAGCAGCGGGACAGGGGATACCTCCTACGAGCAGTACTTC
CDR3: CASSGTGDTSYEQYF